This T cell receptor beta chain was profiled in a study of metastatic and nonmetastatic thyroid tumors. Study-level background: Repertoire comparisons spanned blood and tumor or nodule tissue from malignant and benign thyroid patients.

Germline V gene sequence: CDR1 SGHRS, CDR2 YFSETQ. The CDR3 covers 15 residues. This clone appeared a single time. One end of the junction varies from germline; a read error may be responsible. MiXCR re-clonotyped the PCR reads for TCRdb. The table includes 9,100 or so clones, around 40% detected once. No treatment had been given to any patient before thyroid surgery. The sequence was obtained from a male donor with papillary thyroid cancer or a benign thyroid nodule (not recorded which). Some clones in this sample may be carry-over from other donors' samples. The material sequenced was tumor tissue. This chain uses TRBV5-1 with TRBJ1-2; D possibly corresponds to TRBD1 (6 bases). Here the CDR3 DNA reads TGCTCCAGCAGCCGGGGCTGGGGGGCTGGTGATGGCTACACCTTC. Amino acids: CSSSRGWGAGDGYTF.